This T cell receptor (beta chain) stems from a study of T cells in tuberculosis. About the study: T cells were selected with CD1B tetramers loaded with glucose monomycolate.

Latent tuberculosis screening used tuberculin skin test and IGRA at entry. Assay: immunoSEQ multiplex PCR; the TCRdb copy retains only in-frame clones and omits some. The sample holds about 34,000 clones, roughly nine tenths seen once. The ends lost 5 bases at V and 4 bases at J; junction bases unmatched: 8. The V gene's germline CDR1 is LNHDA and CDR2 SQIVND (reference sequence). This CDR3 contains 16 residues. J is TRBJ2-2 and V is TRBV19; TRBD1 aligns across 9 bases. This receptor was obtained from a donor under 30 with latent tuberculosis or without tuberculosis infection. The sequenced sample consisted of PBMCs. The CDR3 DNA reads as TGTGCCAGTAGTTCGTGGACAGGGGAGGGCACCGGGGAGCTGTTTTTT. Its protein is CASSSWTGEGTGELFF. Variable domain in full (rest from reference TRBV19 and TRBJ2-2): DGGITQSPKYLFRKEGQNVTLSCEQNLNHDAMYWYRQDPGQGLRLIYYSQIVNDFQKGDIAEGYSVSREKKESFPLTVTSAQKNPTAFYLCASSSWTGEGTGELFFGEGSRLTVL.